Below are 18 T cell receptor beta chains sequenced from a single sample in a study of post-analysis software for immune sequencing data. General observations from the study: TRBV5-6, TRBV5-1 and TRBV20-1 belonged to a set of a handful of TRBV segments that were more frequent in patients than controls.

Their cognate antigens are unknown. Presence of unique molecular identifiers characterized the TCR beta cDNA libraries. TCRdb re-derived calls from the PCR reads in MiXCR, one entry per CDR3 protein. The table records roughly 650,000 distinct CDR3 sequences, 59% of them present only once. Sequenced material: blood. The receptors come from a girl between 2 and 10 years old with multiple sclerosis.

V is TRBV18 and J is TRBJ2-1, with a tentative D call TRBD1 (5 bases). This CDR3 region has 13 residues. The V and J ends lost 6 bases and 5 bases respectively, with 11 bases between them. CDR1 and CDR2 from the germline V gene are KGHSH and LQKENI. CDR3 sequence reads: CASSGRTDNEQFF. CDR3 in DNA: TGTGCCAGCTCGGGGCGGACCGACAATGAGCAGTTCTTC.

The table lists this clonotype with a few counts. J is TRBJ2-5 and V is TRBV10-3; D possibly corresponds to TRBD2 (6 bases). This CDR3 has 13 residues. Germline V CDR1 and CDR2: ENHRY, SYGVKD. V shed 7 bases and J shed 5 bases, with 14 bases lying between them. For the CDR3, the DNA is TGTGCCATCATGGGGGGAGAAGAGGAGACCCAGTACTTC. This gives the protein CAIMGGEEETQYF.

The chain employs TRBV18 and TRBJ1-2, with D possibly TRBD1 on 6 matching bases. Germline CDR1 KGHSH, CDR2 LQKENI. V gave up 3 bases and J gave up 4 bases, with 21 bases separating them. The CDR3 sequence is 17 residues long. In DNA form, the CDR3 reads TGTGCCAGCTCACCGGAGGCAGGGGCAACGCGTTCCTATGGCTACACCTTC. Protein product: CASSPEAGATRSYGYTF.

The chain is built from TRBV20-1 and TRBJ1-2; D gene ambiguous. V lost 1 base, J lost 3 bases, and 12 bases lay in between. The CDR3 is 14 amino acids. Per germline, CDR1 DFQATT and CDR2 SNEGSKA (reference sequence). The CDR3 is CSARVRRGHYGYTF. CDR3 sequence (DNA): TGCAGTGCTAGAGTACGACGGGGTCACTATGGCTACACCTTC.

The rearrangement uses TRBV20-1 and TRBJ2-1, with 9 bases fitting TRBD2. Germline V CDR1 and CDR2: DFQATT, SNEGSKA (reference sequence). The CDR3 is 15 residues long. V gave up 1 base and J gave up 9 bases; unmatched junction bases: 10. The CDR3 sequence is CSARGLAGGSREQFF. The CDR3 nucleotides read TGCAGTGCTAGAGGATTGGCGGGGGGGAGTCGTGAGCAGTTCTTC.

The chain combines TRBV12-3 or TRBV12-4 with TRBJ2-3, with 8 bases lining up with TRBD2. This CDR3 contains 16 residues. Trimming took 2 bases from V and 2 from J; bases not matched to a gene: 6. Here the CDR3 DNA reads TGTGCCAGCAGTTTAAGCGGGGGCCAAAACACAGATACGCAGTATTTT. Amino acids: CASSLSGGQNTDTQYF.

The table lists this clonotype with a few counts. The V gene is TRBV4-1, the J gene TRBJ1-1, with D uncertain. Trimming removed 0 bases from V and 8 bases from J, with 10 bases in between. The CDR3 consists of 13 residues. Germline V gene sequence: CDR1 MGHRA, CDR2 YSYEKL. The CDR3 protein is CASSQEGSTEAFF. CDR3 bases: TGCGCCAGCAGCCAAGAAGGTTCGACGGAAGCTTTCTTT.

This sequence joins TRBV19 and TRBJ1-1, with 8 bases aligning to TRBD1. The CDR3 contains 18 residues. With 2 bases clipped from V and 3 bases from J, the junction kept 14 bases outside the gene matches. Germline CDR1 LNHDA, CDR2 SQIVND (reference sequence). The CDR3 sequence is CASSIFVIGRQGYTEAFF. CDR3 DNA: TGTGCCAGTAGTATATTCGTTATTGGGAGACAGGGGTACACTGAAGCTTTCTTT.

In its sample, this clonotype was seen a few times. The chain employs TRBV10-3 and TRBJ2-3; 7 bases line up with TRBD2. This CDR3 is 13 amino acids long. Germline V gene sequence: CDR1 ENHRY, CDR2 SYGVKD. The V gene end was trimmed by 8 bases and the J gene end by 4 bases; junction bases not matched to a gene: 6. The CDR3 region is CAIRGGGADTQYF. The CDR3 DNA reads as TGTGCCATCCGCGGGGGTGGGGCAGATACGCAGTATTTT.

The chain combines TRBV14 with TRBJ2-7; the D gene is possibly TRBD1 (6 bases). The germline V and J ends were trimmed by 4 bases and 7 bases, with 20 bases remaining between them. Per germline, CDR1 SGHDN and CDR2 FVKESK. The CDR3 spans 15 residues. CDR3 sequence reads: CASSPKGEGSWEQYF. The CDR3 nucleotides are TGTGCCAGCAGCCCGAAGGGGGAAGGCTCATGGGAGCAGTACTTC.

The J gene is TRBJ1-1, the V gene TRBV29-1; no reliable D call. V gave up 2 bases and J gave up 0 bases, with 7 bases separating them. There are 13 residues in the CDR3. Germline CDR1 and CDR2: SQVTM and ANQGSEA. This CDR3 reads CSVERSMNTEAFF. Here the CDR3 DNA reads TGCAGCGTTGAACGGAGTATGAACACTGAAGCTTTCTTT.

The V gene is TRBV10-3, the J gene TRBJ2-5; D is unresolved. CDR3 size: 11 residues. V gave up 3 bases and J gave up 5 bases, with 4 bases separating them. The germline gives CDR1 ENHRY, CDR2 SYGVKD. CDR3 region: CAISDIETQYF. The CDR3 bases are TGTGCCATCAGTGATATTGAGACCCAGTACTTC.

The chain employs TRBV7-8 and TRBJ2-3; TRBD1 matches 9 bases. This CDR3 has 16 amino acids. The J segment lost 3 bases and the V segment lost 4 bases, leaving 8 bases of the junction unmatched. Germline assignment: CDR1 SGHVS and CDR2 FQNEAQ. The CDR3 loop is CASSSSMGQGTDTQYF. Here the CDR3 DNA reads TGTGCCAGCAGCTCCTCGATGGGACAGGGAACAGATACGCAGTATTTT.

The chain links TRBV27 to TRBJ1-2; no reliable D call. The CDR3 runs 13 residues. Germline values: CDR1 MNHEY, CDR2 SMNVEV (reference sequence). V was cut by 6 bases and J by 3 bases, with 11 bases left in between. CDR3 residues: CASSALRHYGYTF. The CDR3 DNA is TGTGCCAGCAGCGCGCTGCGTCACTATGGCTACACCTTC.

V usage is TRBV5-1 and J usage is TRBJ2-7; D ambiguous. The V gene lost 0 bases and the J gene lost 2 bases, with 15 bases spanning the gap. CDR3 length: 16 residues. In germline, CDR1 is SGHRS, CDR2 YFSETQ. In DNA form, the CDR3 reads TGCGCCAGCAGCTTGGGCGCAGCGCAGAGTACCTACGAGCAGTACTTC. This encodes CASSLGAAQSTYEQYF. Full variable domain (missing parts from reference TRBV5-1 and TRBJ2-7): KAGVTQTPRYLIKTRGQQVTLSCSPISGHRSVSWYQQTPGQGLQFLFEYFSETQRNKGNFPGRFSGRQFSNSRSEMNVSTLELGDSALYLCASSLGAAQSTYEQYFGPGTRLTVT.

This rearrangement joins TRBV7-9 to TRBJ2-5, with a weak D call TRBD2 (7 bases). CDR1 and CDR2 (germline): SEHNR, FQNEAQ (reference sequence). The V end was cut by 5 bases, the J end by 2 bases, with 21 bases between. The CDR3 consists of 17 residues. The DNA of the CDR3 is TGTGCCAGCAGCCGGGGGCCGGGGGGTCTAGGGCAAGAGACCCAGTACTTC. Translation: CASSRGPGGLGQETQYF.

This clonotype occurred a few times. V is TRBV15 and J is TRBJ2-1; D is uncertain. The CDR3 runs to 12 residues. Germline V gene lookup returns CDR1 LNHNV and CDR2 YYDKDF (reference sequence). Trimming took 0 bases from V and 8 from J, leaving 5 bases between them. The CDR3 is CATSREKDEQFF. CDR3 sequence (DNA): TGTGCCACCAGCAGAGAAAAGGATGAGCAGTTCTTC.

This rearrangement joins TRBV11-2 to TRBJ1-6, with D possibly TRBD1 on 6 matching bases. Trimming cost V 3 bases and J 4 bases, with 7 bases left between them. The CDR3 spans 14 residues. Looked up from germline, CDR1 is SGHAT and CDR2 is FQNNGV. This CDR3 is CASSLDSYNSPLHF. DNA of the CDR3: TGTGCCAGCAGCTTGGACAGTTATAATTCACCCCTCCACTTT.